What follows are 4 T cell receptor beta chains derived from one specimen sequenced in a study of post-analysis software for immune sequencing data. These receptors have no known antigen. Findings and caveats of the study: Roughly five TRBV segments appeared more often in patients than in controls, and TRBV5-6, TRBV5-1 and TRBV20-1 were among these.

Incorporated into the TCR beta cDNA libraries were unique molecular identifiers, which served to reduce PCR and sequencing biases. TCRdb analysed the PCR reads with MiXCR anew, one entry per CDR3 protein. The table shows approximately 730,000 distinct CDR3 sequences, with 25% to 30% occurring only once. The sequencing input was blood. Receptors originate from a girl aged 5 to 17 with multiple sclerosis.

This clonotype occurred a few times. CDR3 in DNA: TGTGCCAGCAGTTCTGGACAGCCATACAATGAGCAGTTCTTC. Its protein product is CASSSGQPYNEQFF. The chain employs TRBV7-2 and TRBJ2-1; possible D gene TRBD1, 6 bases. V dropped 6 bases and J dropped 4 bases, with 13 bases sitting between them. The CDR3 totals 14 residues. Germline CDR1 SGHTA, CDR2 FQGNSA.

This clonotype has only a few counts. The CDR3 sequence: CASSQDRTAYNEQFF. CDR3 bases: TGCGCCAGCAGCCAAGATCGGACAGCCTACAATGAGCAGTTCTTC. The chain couples TRBV4-3 to TRBJ2-1; possibly TRBD1 for D (6 bases). Trimming stripped 0 bases from V and 2 bases from J, with 8 bases between. The CDR3 consists of 15 residues. CDR1 and CDR2 from the germline V gene are LGHNA and YSLEER.

The chain has TRBV6-6 and TRBJ1-2, with a weak D call TRBD1 (5 bases). CDR1 is MNHNY and CDR2 is SVGAGI in the germline V gene (reference sequence). Trimming cost V 10 bases and J 4 bases, with 25 bases left between them. This CDR3 has 16 amino acids. This chain's CDR3 is CANRPYGGPGGYGYTF. In DNA, the CDR3 is TGTGCCAACCGACCGTATGGGGGACCCGGCGGCTATGGCTACACCTTC.

This clonotype was picked up a small number of times. V usage is TRBV27 and J usage is TRBJ2-1; TRBD2 aligns across 8 bases. The length of the CDR3 is 16 residues. The trim removed 5 bases at V and 5 bases at J, leaving 11 bases unmatched. The germline gives CDR1 MNHEY, CDR2 SMNVEV (reference sequence). In DNA, the CDR3 is TGTGCCAGCAGTCCCCTTGGGGGTAGCGGGAACAATGAGCAGTTCTTC. It specifies CASSPLGGSGNNEQFF.